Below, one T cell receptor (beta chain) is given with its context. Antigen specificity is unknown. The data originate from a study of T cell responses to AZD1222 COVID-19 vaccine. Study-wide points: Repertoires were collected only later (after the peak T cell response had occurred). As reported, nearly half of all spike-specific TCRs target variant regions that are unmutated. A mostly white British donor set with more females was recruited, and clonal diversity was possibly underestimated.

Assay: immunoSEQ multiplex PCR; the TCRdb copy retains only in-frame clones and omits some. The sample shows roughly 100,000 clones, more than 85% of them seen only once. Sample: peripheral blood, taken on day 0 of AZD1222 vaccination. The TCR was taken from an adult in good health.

Here the CDR3 DNA reads TGCGCCAGCAGCTTGGATGGACAGGGGGTCTCCGTGGACTATGGCTACACCTTC. Its protein is CASSLDGQGVSVDYGYTF. V gene TRBV5-1 combines with J gene TRBJ1-2, with 10 bases that match TRBD1. Trimming took 0 bases from V and 3 from J; bases not matched to a gene: 11. Per the germline V gene, CDR1 is SGHRS and CDR2 is YFSETQ. The CDR3 length is 18 residues.